This T cell receptor beta chain was obtained from a study of T-cell reconstitution after alpha-beta-depleted transplantation in children. This clonotype was counted a few times. Its target is unknown. V was pared by 3 bases and J by 7 bases, with 10 bases between. Per germline, CDR1 DFQATT and CDR2 SNEGSKA (reference sequence). This CDR3 contains 12 residues. Findings and caveats of the study: T-cell counts and diversity at one year post-transplant came mainly from newly produced T cells. Some patients' high day-60 TCRbeta diversity was traced to surviving recipient T cells and thymic progenitors. Approximately two months post-transplant, alpha-beta T cells reportedly originated from several hundred expanded graft clones.

Unique molecular identifiers were used in preparing the TCRbeta library. MiXCR, applied by TCRdb to the PCR reads, yields one record per CDR3 protein. The table has fewer than 700,000 distinct CDR3 sequences, approximately 13% seen once. The input for sequencing was PBMCs, mostly from graft donor cells, taken 360 days after TCRalphabeta/CD19-depleted stem cell transplant. The TCR sequence derives from a male patient younger than 18 who had a stem cell transplant for acute myeloid leukemia, so the T cells may come from the graft donor. The chain joins TRBV20-1 to TRBJ1-5; D is possibly TRBD1 (6 bases). CDR3 sequence reads: CSASSGVQPQHF. In DNA form, the CDR3 reads TGCAGTGCTAGCTCAGGGGTACAGCCCCAGCATTTT.